The clone carrying this TCR beta chain was counted only a few times. Its antigen is still unknown. Each CDR3 protein gets one entry after TCRdb re-called the 5' RACE reads with MiXCR. The sample comprises 350,000 to 450,000 distinct CDR3 sequences, roughly 26% of which are singletons, and 0.85% to 1% rests with the top ten. This entry belongs to a study of CD8 T cells in ankylosing spondylitis. Study findings and constraints: Some of the motif variants had earlier been found in reactive arthritis patients' fluid and blood. Ankylosing spondylitis blood appeared to carry a characteristic TCR beta motif of seven to nine highly homologous variants. Disease-linked clones were found to be CD8+ and relatively rare in peripheral blood.

This CDR3 is 12 amino acids long. The germline V gene encodes CDR1 LNHNV and CDR2 YYDKDF (reference sequence). Trimming cost V 8 bases and J 3 bases, with 8 bases left between them. This sequence originates from a male donor with ankylosing spondylitis. Material for sequencing was blood, either unsorted or a sorted T cell fraction (not recorded which). The J gene is TRBJ1-5, the V gene TRBV15; D not certain. The CDR3 DNA is TGTGCCACCGGGAAAGTCAATCAGCCCCAGCATTTT. It encodes CATGKVNQPQHF.